This T cell receptor beta chain was obtained from a study of shared clonotypes between healthy human individuals (dated by TCRdb to about 2020). Regarding the research as a whole: The cohort included three men and two women between 18 and 49 years of age. Per donor, three plates each were used for CD4 naive and CD4 memory, two for CD8 naive, and one for CD8 memory. The study deeply sequenced blood TCR repertoires of five healthy adults to estimate repertoire size and the extent of clonotype sharing between individuals. To increase sequencing depth and limit assay-specific biases, different laboratories used diverse techniques to prepare libraries and sequence TCR repertoires. Between about 0.9 and 10 billion PBMCs per donor were obtained by leukapheresis. On the study overall, not on this receptor specifically: When four donors were compared, the shared fraction of clonotypes was around 5% for naive CD4, more than 3% for naive CD8, 2% to 2.5% for memory CD4, and under 0.5% for memory CD8. Pairwise subsampling led to the expectation that sequencing depth would affect the degree of clonotype sharing among donors. The small number of donors limited the genetic and exposure-history diversity represented. Even with the large sequencing depth, rarefaction of the sorted-subset datasets indicated that sequencing was incomplete. Naive subsets generally had larger estimated clonotype richness than memory subsets. Sampling was restricted to blood, and TCR repertoires in tissue are likely to differ from TCR repertoires in blood. Compared with non-shared clonotypes, clonotypes shared by all four sorted-subset donors had higher generation probabilities.

CDR1 and CDR2 are read off the germline V gene (reference sequence) as LNHDA and SQIVND. There are 15 amino acids in the CDR3, from cysteine to phenylalanine inclusive. Only the CDR3 DNA stays, 45 bases, in frame from base 1. Trimming removed 8 bases from V and 1 base from J, leaving 14 bases between the germline ends. Using the deep immunoSEQ assay, TCR CDR3 regions were amplified from genomic DNA by multiplex PCR. Extracted genomic DNA from each cell subset was spread evenly across all wells of several immunoSEQ 96-well plates, with each plate serving as a replicate. For sorted subsets, 200 to 250 ng of genomic DNA, equivalent to 30,000 or so T cell genomes, went into each replicate PCR. Purified libraries were measured with a Qubit 3.0 fluorometer, size-checked on a Bioanalyzer 2100, and measured again with the KAPA Library Quantification kit. Each immunoSEQ 96-well plate was sequenced on its own single-read 150-cycle Illumina NextSeq 550 flow cell. From the authors' description of their analysis: Because the immunoSEQ output held only junctional sequences and lacked quality scores, the filtering could not match the filtering applied to full-length reads. Sequences were annotated with PyIR, a Python wrapper for IgBLAST v1.9, and V/J genes and CDR3 were assigned using IMGT germline references. Reads were filtered out if the reads had weak V/J assignments (E-value above 1e-6), no CDR3, stop codons, out-of-frame junctions, or ambiguous translated residues. V3J clonotypes were defined as sequences sharing the same inferred V gene, J gene, and CDR3 amino acid sequence. Percentage overlap between repertoires was calculated by dividing the number of shared unique clonotypes by the size of the smaller repertoire. RTK rarefaction, the Chao1 estimator, and Recon v2.1 estimates of unobserved clonotypes were used to assess repertoire richness. Generation probabilities for all TCRbeta clonotypes obtained by the gDNA method from several donors were computed using OLGA. This is the immuneACCESS table as TCRdb keeps it, with only in-frame sequences that have V and J called. A part of the clones is gone; compared with another copy, unresolved V genes explain less than half, and the rest is unexplained. That table is the source of V, J and clone size, and D and trimming were worked out from the DNA. The sample contains under 2,500,000 clones, almost 96% of them found a single time. The top ten clonotypes cover 0.1% to 0.15% of the sample.

Comments on this clone: The specificity of this receptor is unknown. No base quality values were provided; no much bigger clone lies one nucleotide off.

The donors were healthy, HIV-negative adults with no recently reported acute infections or vaccinations. Only Caucasian adults living in Nashville, Tennessee, USA were represented among the donors. Magnetic negative selection was used to enrich CD4+ T cells, after which naive cells were positively selected on CD45RA and the negative fraction became the memory subset. After blood collection by leukapheresis, PBMCs were isolated using Ficoll-Histopaque density gradient centrifugation and then cryopreserved in the vapor phase of liquid nitrogen. Purity and quantity of every magnetically sorted T cell population were checked by analytical flow cytometry. From each sorted fraction, genomic DNA was isolated and quantified by UV absorbance on a Nanodrop 2000c.

Source material: naive CD4+ T cells sorted from blood. The cell subset or site label here, explained by the study, means: CD45RA+ positively selected. The TCR was taken from a young man in good health. The chain employs TRBV19 and TRBJ2-2, with TRBD1 perhaps the D gene, on 6 matching bases. CDR3 loop: CASGSGEMNTGELFF. The nucleotide sequence is TGTGCCAGTGGATCAGGGGAGATGAACACCGGGGAGCTGTTTTTT.